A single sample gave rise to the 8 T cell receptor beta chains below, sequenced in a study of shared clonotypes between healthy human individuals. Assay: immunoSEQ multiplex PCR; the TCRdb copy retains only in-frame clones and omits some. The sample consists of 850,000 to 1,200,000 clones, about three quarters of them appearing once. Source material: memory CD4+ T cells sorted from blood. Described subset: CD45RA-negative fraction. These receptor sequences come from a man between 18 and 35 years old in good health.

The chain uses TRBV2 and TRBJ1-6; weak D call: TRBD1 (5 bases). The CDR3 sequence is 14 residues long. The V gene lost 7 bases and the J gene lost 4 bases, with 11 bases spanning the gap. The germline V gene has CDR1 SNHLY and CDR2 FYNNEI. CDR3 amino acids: CASNPGTYNSPLHF. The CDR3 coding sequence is TGTGCCAGCAATCCCGGGACGTATAATTCACCCCTCCACTTT.

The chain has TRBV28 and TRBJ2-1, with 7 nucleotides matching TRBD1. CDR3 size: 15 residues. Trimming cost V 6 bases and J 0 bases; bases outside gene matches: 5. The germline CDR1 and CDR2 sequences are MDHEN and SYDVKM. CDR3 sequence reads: CASSSGQSSYNEQFF. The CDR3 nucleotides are TGTGCCAGCAGCTCGGGACAGTCCTCCTACAATGAGCAGTTCTTC.

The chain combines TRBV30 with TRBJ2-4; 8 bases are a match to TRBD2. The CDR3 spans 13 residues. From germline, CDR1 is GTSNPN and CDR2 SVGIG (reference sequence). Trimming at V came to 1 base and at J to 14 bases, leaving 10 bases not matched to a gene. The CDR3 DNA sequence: TGTGCCTGGAGTGCCTCTACTAGCGGATTTGAGTACTTC. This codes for CAWSASTSGFEYF.

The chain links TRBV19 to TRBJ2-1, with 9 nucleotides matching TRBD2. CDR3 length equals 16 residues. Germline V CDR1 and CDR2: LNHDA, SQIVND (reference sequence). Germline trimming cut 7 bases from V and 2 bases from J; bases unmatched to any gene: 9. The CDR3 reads CASTVRLAGPYNEQFF. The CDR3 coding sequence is TGTGCCAGTACCGTAAGGCTAGCGGGACCCTACAATGAGCAGTTCTTC.

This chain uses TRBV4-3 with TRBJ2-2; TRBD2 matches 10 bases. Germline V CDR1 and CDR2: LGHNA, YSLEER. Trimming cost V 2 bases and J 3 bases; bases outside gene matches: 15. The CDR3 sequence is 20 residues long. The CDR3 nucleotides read TGCGCCAGCAGCCAATGGAGGGGAGGCAAGCGGGAGGGGTACACCGGGGAGCTGTTTTTT. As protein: CASSQWRGGKREGYTGELFF.

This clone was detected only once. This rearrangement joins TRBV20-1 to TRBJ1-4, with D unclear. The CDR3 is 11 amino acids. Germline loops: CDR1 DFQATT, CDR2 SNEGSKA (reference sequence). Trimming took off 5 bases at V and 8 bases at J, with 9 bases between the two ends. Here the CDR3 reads CSAWASEKLFF. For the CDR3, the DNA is TGCAGTGCTTGGGCTAGCGAAAAACTGTTTTTT.

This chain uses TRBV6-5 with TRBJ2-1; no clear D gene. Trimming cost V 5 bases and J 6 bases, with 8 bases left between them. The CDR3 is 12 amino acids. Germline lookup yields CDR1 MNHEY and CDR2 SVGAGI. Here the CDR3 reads CASSPMPNEQFF. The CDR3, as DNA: TGTGCCAGCAGTCCCATGCCCAATGAGCAGTTCTTC.

CDR3 sequence reads: CSVVQGKDGYTF. The CDR3 DNA reads as TGCAGCGTTGTACAGGGGAAAGATGGCTACACCTTC. The V gene is TRBV29-1, the J gene TRBJ1-2; 7 bases fit TRBD1. The CDR3 runs 12 residues. Germline V CDR1 and CDR2: SQVTM, ANQGSEA. Germline trimming cut 4 bases from V and 6 bases from J; bases unmatched to any gene: 5.